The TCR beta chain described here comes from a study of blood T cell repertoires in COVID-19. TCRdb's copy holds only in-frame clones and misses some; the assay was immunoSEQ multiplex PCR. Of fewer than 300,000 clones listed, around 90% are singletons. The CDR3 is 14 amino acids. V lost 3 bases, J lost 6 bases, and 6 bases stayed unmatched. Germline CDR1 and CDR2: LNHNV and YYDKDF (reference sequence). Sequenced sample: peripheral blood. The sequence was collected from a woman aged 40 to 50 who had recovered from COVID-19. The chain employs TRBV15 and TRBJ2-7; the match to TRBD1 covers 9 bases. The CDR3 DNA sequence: TGTGCCACCAGCAGTGGGACAGGGTTAGGCGAGCAGTACTTC. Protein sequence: CATSSGTGLGEQYF.